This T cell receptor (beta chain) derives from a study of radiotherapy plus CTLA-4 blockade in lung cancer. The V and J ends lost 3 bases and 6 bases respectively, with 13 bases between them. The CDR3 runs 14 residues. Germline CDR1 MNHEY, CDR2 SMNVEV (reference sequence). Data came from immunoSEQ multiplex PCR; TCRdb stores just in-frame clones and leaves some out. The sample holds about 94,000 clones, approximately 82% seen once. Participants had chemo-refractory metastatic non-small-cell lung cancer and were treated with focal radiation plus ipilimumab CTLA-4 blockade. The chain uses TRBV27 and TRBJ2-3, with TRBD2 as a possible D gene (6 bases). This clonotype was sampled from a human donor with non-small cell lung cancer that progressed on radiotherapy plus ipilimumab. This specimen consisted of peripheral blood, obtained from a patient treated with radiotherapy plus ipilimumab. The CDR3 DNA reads TGTGCCAGCAGTTTGATCGGGAGTGTGGATACGCAGTATTTT. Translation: CASSLIGSVDTQYF.